A single sample is the source of the 27 T cell receptor beta chains below, sequenced in a study of cytomegalovirus exposure and HLA in healthy donors (dated by TCRdb to 2016 to 2017). To prepare the library, the immunoSEQ multiplex PCR assay was applied. For the multiplex PCR, a mixture combining 60 forward primers for TCR Vbeta segments and 13 reverse primers for TCR Jbeta segments was used. The clones in this table, taken by TCRdb from immuneACCESS, are in-frame only. Not every clone is retained; where verified, under half of the shortfall comes from an unresolved V gene, and the cause of the rest is unknown. The sample table records about 130,000 clones; roughly 78% of these occur just once. In total, the top ten clones hold 1% of the sample. Sequenced sample: PBMCs. These receptors originate from a man in his forties in good health and CMV-seronegative.

The rearrangement uses TRBV19 and TRBJ2-5, with D unresolved. The CDR3 length is 14 residues. The ends were cut back, 3 bases at V and 1 base at J, with 9 bases in the middle. The germline CDR1 and CDR2 sequences are LNHDA and SQIVND (reference sequence). The CDR3 DNA is TGTGCCAGTAGTATTTCCGGGTCCCAAGAGACCCAGTACTTC. It translates to CASSISGSQETQYF.

V usage is TRBV30 and J usage is TRBJ2-2, with D possibly being TRBD2 (5 bases). CDR1 GTSNPN and CDR2 SVGIG come from the germline V gene (reference sequence). The CDR3 covers 12 residues. Trimming removed 5 bases from V and 8 bases from J, with 12 bases in between. The CDR3 DNA is TGTGCCTGGTCCATCGGGATGGGGGAGCTGTTTTTT. It is translated as CAWSIGMGELFF.

The gene calls are TRBV6-1 and TRBJ2-3; 8 bases line up with TRBD1. V trimming: 4 bases; J trimming: 6 bases; junction bases outside the gene matches: 0. Per the germline V gene, CDR1 is MNHNS and CDR2 is SASEGT. CDR3 size: 12 residues. The CDR3 region is CASSGQGDTQYF. The CDR3 nucleotides are TGTGCCAGCAGTGGACAGGGGGATACGCAGTATTTT.

The J gene is TRBJ2-7, the V gene TRBV5-5, with TRBD2 identical over 13 bases. Germline loops: CDR1 SGHKS, CDR2 YYEKEE (reference sequence). The CDR3 covers 16 residues. The trim removed 0 bases at V and 4 bases at J, leaving 4 bases unmatched. In DNA, the CDR3 is TGTGCCAGCAGCTTGGCGACTAGCGGGAGGTATTACGAGCAGTACTTC. Residues: CASSLATSGRYYEQYF.

The chain joins TRBV7-8 to TRBJ1-1; 7 bases align to TRBD1. The V segment lost 5 bases and the J segment 8 bases; nucleotides outside the gene matches: 20. The CDR3 spans 17 residues. The germline gives CDR1 SGHVS, CDR2 FQNEAQ. The CDR3 here is CASSPQRTGTVTHEAFF. DNA of the CDR3: TGTGCCAGCAGCCCCCAACGGACCGGGACAGTAACTCACGAAGCTTTCTTT.

The V call is TRBV28, the J call TRBJ2-3, with 7 bases fitting TRBD2. The germline V gene has CDR1 MDHEN and CDR2 SYDVKM. This CDR3 is built from 16 residues. With 4 bases clipped from V and 4 bases from J, the junction kept 11 bases outside the gene matches. The CDR3 region has the DNA TGTGCCAGCAGTTCCCTCGGGGAGGGCCACGCAGATACGCAGTATTTT. Translated: CASSSLGEGHADTQYF.

This sequence joins TRBV6-5 and TRBJ2-1, with TRBD2 matching 9 bases. The CDR3 contains 15 residues. The germline V gene encodes CDR1 MNHEY and CDR2 SVGAGI. Trimming at V came to 2 bases and at J to 9 bases, leaving 8 bases not matched to a gene. This CDR3 is CASSYGGRAGSEQFF. In DNA, the CDR3 is TGTGCCAGCAGTTACGGCGGGAGGGCCGGTAGTGAGCAGTTCTTC.

This chain links TRBV5-1 with TRBJ2-3, with D possibly being TRBD1 (6 bases). The V end was cut by 3 bases, the J end by 2 bases, with 10 bases between. The V gene's germline CDR1 is SGHRS and CDR2 YFSETQ. The CDR3 length is 14 residues. CDR3 region: CASSSQGNTDTQYF. In DNA form, the CDR3 reads TGCGCCAGCAGCTCACAGGGTAACACAGATACGCAGTATTTT.

V usage is TRBV27 and J usage is TRBJ2-4; a possible D gene is TRBD2 (6 bases). The length of the CDR3 is 15 residues. From germline, CDR1 is MNHEY and CDR2 SMNVEV (reference sequence). V shed 0 bases and J shed 8 bases, with 14 bases lying between them. CDR3: CASSLSINGGDIQYF. CDR3 sequence (DNA): TGTGCCAGCAGTTTATCGATAAATGGAGGGGACATTCAGTACTTC.

The chain is built from TRBV2 and TRBJ2-7; 9 nucleotides agree with TRBD2. The CDR3 covers 15 residues. Per the germline V gene, CDR1 is SNHLY and CDR2 is FYNNEI. V lost 6 bases, J lost 2 bases, and 8 bases stayed unmatched. CDR3 in DNA: TGTGCCAGCAGGGAACAGACTAGCGGAACCTACGAGCAGTACTTC. It specifies CASREQTSGTYEQYF.

CDR3 amino acids: CASTPGLGAGELFF. CDR3 DNA: TGCGCCAGCACCCCGGGACTAGGGGCCGGGGAGCTGTTTTTT. The chain links TRBV10-1 to TRBJ2-2; 8 nucleotides match TRBD2. Germline V gene sequence: CDR1 WNHNN, CDR2 SYGVQD (reference sequence). Trimming removed 7 bases from V and 6 bases from J; junction bases left unmatched: 7. The CDR3 sequence is 14 residues long.

The rearrangement uses TRBV4-2 and TRBJ2-7, with D possibly TRBD2 on 6 matching bases. The CDR3 has 15 amino acids. Germline V lookup: CDR1 LGHNA, CDR2 YNFKEQ. V lost 5 bases to trimming and J lost 0 bases, with 14 bases between them. The CDR3 sequence is CASSKARDASYEQYF. Written as DNA, the CDR3 is TGTGCCAGCAGCAAGGCGCGGGACGCCTCCTACGAGCAGTACTTC.

This chain connects TRBV7-9 to TRBJ2-5, with D tentatively TRBD2 (6 bases). The germline CDR1 and CDR2 sequences are SEHNR and FQNEAQ (reference sequence). The V end was cut by 5 bases, the J end by 7 bases, with 23 bases between. This CDR3 comprises 16 residues. CDR3 amino acids: CASSGGVSLVGGTQYF. In DNA, the CDR3 is TGTGCCAGCAGCGGCGGGGTTAGTCTTGTTGGAGGGACCCAGTACTTC.

The chain recombines TRBV5-4 with TRBJ2-1; tentatively, D is TRBD1 (5 bases). CDR1 and CDR2 from the germline V gene are SGHNT and YYREEE (reference sequence). V was shortened by 0 bases and J by 8 bases, with 12 bases between the two germline ends. This CDR3 is 14 amino acids long. CDR3 DNA: TGTGCCAGCAGCTTGGTGACAGTTTTAGATGAGCAGTTCTTC. Its protein product is CASSLVTVLDEQFF.

The chain employs TRBV5-1 and TRBJ1-1; D unresolved. The CDR3 loop spans 14 amino acids. V dropped 4 bases and J dropped 4 bases, with 14 bases sitting between them. Looked up from germline, CDR1 is SGHRS and CDR2 is YFSETQ. The CDR3 is CASSPGGVSTEAFF. The CDR3 DNA reads TGCGCCAGCAGCCCGGGAGGTGTTAGCACTGAAGCTTTCTTT.

The chain combines TRBV9 with TRBJ2-1, with 8 bases lining up with TRBD2. Germline CDR1 SGDLS, CDR2 YYNGEE. Losses at the gene ends were 6 bases for V and 4 bases for J; bases not matched to a gene: 12. The CDR3 totals 16 residues. The CDR3 region is CASTGGGGPPYNEQFF. CDR3 DNA: TGTGCCAGCACGGGGGGCGGGGGGCCGCCGTACAATGAGCAGTTCTTC.

The rearrangement links TRBV5-1 to TRBJ1-1, with 7 bases fitting TRBD1. This CDR3 comprises 16 residues. The trim removed 4 bases at V and 0 bases at J, leaving 9 bases unmatched. From germline, CDR1 is SGHRS and CDR2 YFSETQ. The chain's CDR3 is CASSQTGQVLNTEAFF. Written as DNA, the CDR3 is TGCGCCAGCAGCCAAACCGGACAGGTCTTGAACACTGAAGCTTTCTTT.

A single count supports this clone. J is TRBJ2-3 and V is TRBV7-3, with a possible D match to TRBD2 (6 bases). V gave up 6 bases and J gave up 0 bases, with 7 bases separating them. Germline-derived CDR1 and CDR2 are SGHTA and FQGTGA. This CDR3 spans 13 amino acids. The CDR3 sequence: CASSSGSTDTQYF. In DNA, the CDR3 is TGTGCCAGCAGTAGCGGTAGCACAGATACGCAGTATTTT.

This chain connects TRBV2 to TRBJ2-7, with 8 bases matching TRBD1. The V segment lost 5 bases and the J segment 3 bases; nucleotides outside the gene matches: 6. Germline CDR1 is SNHLY and CDR2 is FYNNEI. The CDR3 has 14 amino acids. CDR3 amino acids: CASSRQGSYYEQYF. In DNA form, the CDR3 reads TGTGCCAGCAGTCGACAGGGGAGTTACTACGAGCAGTACTTC. The whole variable domain, filled in from reference TRBV2 and TRBJ2-7, reads EPEVTQTPSHQVTQMGQEVILRCVPISNHLYFYWYRQILGQKVEFLVSFYNNEISEKSEIFDDQFSVERPDGSNFTLKIRSTKLEDSAMYFCASSRQGSYYEQYFGPGTRLTVT.

V and J are TRBV5-8 and TRBJ2-3, with 8 bases identical to TRBD1. The CDR3 is 15 amino acids. J was trimmed by 6 bases and V by 4 bases; bases with no gene match: 10. Germline V gene sequence: CDR1 SGHTS, CDR2 YDEGEE. The CDR3 coding sequence is TGTGCCAGCAGCCTCCGGGACAGGTACTGGGATACGCAGTATTTT. Protein product: CASSLRDRYWDTQYF. The full variable domain, its missing parts supplied by reference TRBV5-8 and TRBJ2-3, is EAGVTQSPTHLIKTRGQQATLRCSPISGHTSVYWYQQALGLGLQFLLWYDEGEERNRGNFPPRFSGRQFPNYSSELNVNALELEDSALYLCASSLRDRYWDTQYFGPGTRLTVL.

This sequence joins TRBV6-1 and TRBJ2-2; 10 bases are shared with TRBD1. The CDR3 has 13 residues. V dropped 11 bases and J dropped 4; count of bases not matched to a gene: 4. The germline V gene has CDR1 MNHNS and CDR2 SASEGT. In nucleotides, the CDR3 is TGTGCCTCCAGACAGGGGGCCACCGGGGAGCTGTTTTTT. The encoded protein is CASRQGATGELFF.

V gene TRBV6-1 combines with J gene TRBJ2-2; 8 nucleotides align to TRBD1. Trimming removed 2 bases from V and 6 bases from J; junction bases left unmatched: 8. CDR3 length: 16 residues. The germline V gene has CDR1 MNHNS and CDR2 SASEGT. The CDR3 DNA reads TGTGCCAGCAGTGAATCCCGGACAGGGCGCTCCGGGGAGCTGTTTTTT. Protein product: CASSESRTGRSGELFF.

This rearrangement joins TRBV30 to TRBJ2-7; D may be TRBD2 (6 bases). CDR1 is GTSNPN and CDR2 is SVGIG in the germline V gene (reference sequence). Trimming took 3 bases from V and 0 from J, leaving 9 bases between them. CDR3 size: 13 residues. As DNA, the CDR3 is TGTGCCTGGAGGCAGGACTACTCCTACGAGCAGTACTTC. Amino acid sequence: CAWRQDYSYEQYF.

This clone showed up just a few times. The chain links TRBV28 to TRBJ1-2; perhaps TRBD1 as D (5 bases). The CDR3 is 12 residues long. Germline V gene lookup returns CDR1 MDHEN and CDR2 SYDVKM. V was trimmed by 2 bases and J by 10 bases, leaving 11 bases between them. CDR3 sequence reads: CASSLGAWDYTF. The DNA for the CDR3 is TGTGCCAGCAGTTTAGGGGCCTGGGACTACACCTTC.

The CDR3 loop is CASQAGTDTQYF. CDR3 DNA sequence: TGTGCCAGCCAGGCAGGAACAGATACGCAGTATTTT. The rearrangement links TRBV2 to TRBJ2-3; D remains unclear. Trimming pared 8 bases from V and 3 bases from J, leaving 9 bases between. The CDR3 contains 12 residues. Germline CDR1 is SNHLY and CDR2 is FYNNEI.

This chain uses TRBV21-1 with TRBJ2-7; no check of the table's D call, TRBD1, against the DNA was made. TRBV21-1 is an annotated pseudogene. The CDR3 runs to 15 residues. This chain's CDR3 is CASSSRQVVFYEQYF. The CDR3 DNA sequence: TGTGCCAGCAGCAGTCGACAGGTAGTCTTCTACGAGCAGTACTTC.

This chain connects TRBV6-4 to TRBJ1-5, with 7 bases that match TRBD1. Trimming removed 6 bases from V and 2 bases from J; junction bases left unmatched: 13. This CDR3 has 17 amino acids. The germline CDR1 and CDR2 sequences are MRHNA and SNTAGT. In nucleotides, the CDR3 is TGTGCCAGCAGGACTCTACAGGGGATTCCTGGCAATCAGCCCCAGCATTTT. Its protein product is CASRTLQGIPGNQPQHF.